This is a list of T cell receptor beta chains from one sample in a study of Ad26.COV2.S vaccination and SARS-CoV-2 variants. TCRdb's table, derived via immunoSEQ multiplex PCR, lists solely in-frame clones and lacks some. The table shows about 350,000 clones, with around 89% occurring only once. The specimen comprised peripheral blood, sampled in a trial of Ad26.COV2.S vaccine versus placebo. The receptors originated from a person aged 18-60 years who received the Ad26.COV2.S COVID-19 vaccine or a placebo. Both conserved end residues are trimmed from each CDR3.

j_gene	len	v_gene	CDR3aa
TRBJ2-7	11	TRBV12-3/TRBV12-4	ASSFQPAYEQY
TRBJ1-4	13	TRBV5-1	ASSLEGRGHEKLF
TRBJ2-1	10	TRBV5-4	ASSLTGGRQF
TRBJ1-1	14	TRBV14	ASSQPGGALDTEAF
TRBJ2-7	13	TRBV6-6	ASSYSVGTSYEQY
TRBJ2-1	15	TRBV7-9	ASSSGTGGVSYNEQF
TRBJ1-6	15	TRBV19	ASSGAEIRTGNSPLH
TRBJ1-6	12	TRBV6-2/TRBV6-3	ASSTGGTYSPLH
TRBJ1-1	11	TRBV5-1	ASSWDSNTEAF
TRBJ2-5	16	TRBV19	ASILLLKRAGDQETQY
TRBJ2-6	14	TRBV4-2	ASSQERTAGANVLT
TRBJ1-1	12	TRBV19	ASSIAQGNTEAF
TRBJ1-4	11	TRBV5-1	ASRGDPNEKLF
TRBJ2-4	16	TRBV19	ASSHRDRRVLAKNIQY
TRBJ2-1	12	TRBV19	ASSTWTAYNEQF
TRBJ2-2	13	TRBV6-5	AITPGQRNTGELF
TRBJ2-3	13	TRBV5-1	ASTFAGQDTDTQY
TRBJ2-3	14	TRBV19	ASSIGSGSPTDTQY
TRBJ2-2	14	TRBV10-2	ASSERDRGFTGELF
TRBJ2-3	13	TRBV5-4	ASSDSGGSTDTQY
TRBJ1-5	13	TRBV3-1/TRBV3-2	ASSPFGYSNQPQH
TRBJ1-5	12	TRBV6-5	ASSNDRVAQPQH
TRBJ2-3	12	TRBV5-4	ASSVSGISDTQY
TRBJ1-5	10	TRBV12-3/TRBV12-4	ASSPSNQPQH
TRBJ2-5	14	TRBV5-5	ASSLGLAGGQETQY
TRBJ1-1	12	TRBV18	ASSPEGISAEAF
TRBJ1-6	14	TRBV4-1	ASSQGDRGMYSPLH
TRBJ2-4	17	TRBV19	ASSIGPLQGAAAKNIQY
TRBJ2-4	15	TRBV5-6	ASSSLLDRPAKNIQY
TRBJ1-6	13	TRBV5-4	ASSLEDGENSPLH
TRBJ2-2	13	TRBV7-8	ASSLVVRGTGELF
TRBJ1-4	9	TRBV2	ASSEVEKLF
TRBJ2-1	11	TRBV27	ASRGTGAILYV
TRBJ2-3	11	TRBV27	ASWPEGTDTQY
TRBJ2-7	16	TRBV3-1/TRBV3-2	ASSQDLAGALYSYEQY
TRBJ1-4	10	TRBV18	ASSPQYEKLF
TRBJ2-3	19	TRBV29-1	SVLRASLWATSGSGTNTQY
TRBJ1-5	14	TRBV2	ASRRGAGISNQPQH
TRBJ2-5	14	TRBV6-1	ASSEAITGSQETQY
TRBJ1-4	13	TRBV18	ASSPRGTGGEKLF
TRBJ2-1	16	TRBV9	ASSVGFMLGLPYNEQF
TRBJ2-3	12	TRBV6-5	ASIHREITDTQY
TRBJ2-7	12	TRBV18	ASSISGSAYEQY
TRBJ2-5	11	TRBV27	ASGFWGKETQY